Below are 10 T cell receptor beta chains sequenced from a single sample in a study of human T cells and chemical hapten exposure (dated by TCRdb to about 2021). This specimen's time point label, interpreted: patch test 2, 6 weeks after DPC sensitization. In the paper's terms, the treatment or condition label means: therapeutic diphenylcyclopropenone sensitization with weekly scalp DPC. The library was generated by RACE. Sequencer: NextSeq 500. TCRdb applied fastp at Q25 and MiXCR to the public reads, then kept only in-frame beta chains. Identical CDR3 proteins give one entry, which carries the most common genes and DNA. The sample table holds about 40,000 distinct CDR3 sequences, of which around 9.3% were seen once. The ten largest clonotypes hold roughly 15% of the sample. The sample was whole blood, taken in connection with sensitization to the hapten diphenylcyclopropenone (DPC). These receptors were obtained from a woman aged 40 to 49 with alopecia areata. Some clones in this sample may be carry-over from other donors' samples.

This clonotype was observed at least ten times. J is TRBJ2-3 and V is TRBV28, with 7 bases identical to TRBD1. CDR3 size: 13 residues. Germline lookup yields CDR1 MDHEN and CDR2 SYDVKM. V trimming: 5 bases; J trimming: 5 bases; junction bases outside the gene matches: 4. CDR3 sequence reads: CASSLDRVDTQYF. Here the CDR3 DNA reads TGTGCCAGCAGTCTCGACAGGGTAGATACGCAGTATTTT.

Only a few counts were recorded for this clonotype. The genes are TRBV27 and TRBJ2-1; no clear D gene. V lost 0 bases, J lost 0 bases, and 12 bases lay in between. Germline loops: CDR1 MNHEY, CDR2 SMNVEV (reference sequence). The CDR3 is made up of 17 amino acids. CDR3 protein: CASSLSAGLSSYNEQFF. Written as DNA, the CDR3 is TGTGCCAGCAGTTTATCAGCCGGGTTGAGCTCCTACAATGAGCAGTTCTTC.

This clonotype was seen at least ten times. The CDR3 here is CASSLPSGGPNTGELFF. In DNA, the CDR3 is TGTGCCAGTAGTCTCCCTAGCGGGGGTCCGAACACCGGGGAGCTGTTTTTT. V usage is TRBV19 and J usage is TRBJ2-2; TRBD2 matches 10 bases. Trimming at V came to 5 bases and at J to 0 bases, leaving 6 bases not matched to a gene. From germline, CDR1 is LNHDA and CDR2 SQIVND (reference sequence). This CDR3 is built from 17 residues.

The chain combines TRBV6-2 or TRBV6-3 with TRBJ2-1, with D unresolved. V lost 6 bases to trimming and J lost 8 bases, with 11 bases between them. Germline V CDR1 and CDR2: MNHEY, SVGEGT. The CDR3 consists of 12 residues. DNA of the CDR3: TGTGCCAGCAGCCTCGCACCCCATGAGCAGTTCTTC. It encodes CASSLAPHEQFF.

This clonotype was picked up many times. The genes are TRBV18 and TRBJ2-7, with TRBD1 matching over 10 bases. Germline lookup yields CDR1 KGHSH and CDR2 LQKENI. V was clipped by 1 base and J by 1 base; unmatched bases: 1. CDR3 length: 15 amino acids. The CDR3 is CASSPLGQGSYEQYF. CDR3 in DNA: TGTGCCAGCTCACCACTGGGACAGGGGTCCTACGAGCAGTACTTC.

This clonotype was counted ten times or more. The chain employs TRBV6-5 and TRBJ1-6; a weak D match, TRBD1 (5 bases). This CDR3 region has 16 residues. V was shortened by 5 bases and J by 6 bases, with 17 bases between the two germline ends. Germline values: CDR1 MNHEY, CDR2 SVGAGI. The CDR3 here is CASSPTGTGINSPLHF. CDR3 nucleotide sequence: TGTGCCAGCAGTCCCACCGGGACGGGGATTAATTCACCCCTCCACTTT.

This clonotype occurred many times. The rearrangement uses TRBV20-1 and TRBJ2-3; the match to TRBD2 covers 9 bases. The CDR3 loop spans 16 amino acids. Germline assignment: CDR1 DFQATT and CDR2 SNEGSKA (reference sequence). V gave up 1 base and J gave up 5 bases; unmatched junction bases: 10. Here the CDR3 reads CSARGQAGGVIDTQYF. The CDR3 region has the DNA TGCAGTGCTAGAGGGCAAGCGGGGGGAGTGATAGATACGCAGTATTTT.

This clonotype was recorded at least ten times. The chain is built from TRBV4-2 and TRBJ1-1; D may be TRBD1 (5 bases). The V end was cut by 4 bases, the J end by 5 bases, with 14 bases between. The CDR3 spans 14 residues. The V gene's germline CDR1 is LGHNA and CDR2 YNFKEQ. CDR3 residues: CASSPGGGGTEAFF. The CDR3 DNA sequence: TGTGCCAGCAGCCCCGGGGGTGGCGGGACTGAAGCTTTCTTT.

This clonotype is judged medium-sized (0.01 to 0.1%). The chain recombines TRBV6-4 with TRBJ2-2; D not resolved. Trimming took 0 bases from V and 3 from J, leaving 5 bases between them. The CDR3 is made up of 14 amino acids. Germline V gene lookup returns CDR1 MRHNA and CDR2 SNTAGT. The CDR3 spells CASSDSPDTGELFF. The CDR3 DNA reads as TGTGCCAGCAGTGACTCGCCGGACACCGGGGAGCTGTTTTTT.

This clonotype was observed at least ten times. The chain links TRBV6-4 to TRBJ2-3, with D possibly matching TRBD2 (5 bases). The CDR3 has 16 amino acids. V was trimmed by 0 bases and J by 1 base, leaving 11 bases between them. Germline loops: CDR1 MRHNA, CDR2 SNTAGT. The CDR3: CASSDSASSGTDTQYF. The CDR3 nucleotides are TGTGCCAGCAGTGACTCTGCTAGCTCGGGCACAGATACGCAGTATTTT.